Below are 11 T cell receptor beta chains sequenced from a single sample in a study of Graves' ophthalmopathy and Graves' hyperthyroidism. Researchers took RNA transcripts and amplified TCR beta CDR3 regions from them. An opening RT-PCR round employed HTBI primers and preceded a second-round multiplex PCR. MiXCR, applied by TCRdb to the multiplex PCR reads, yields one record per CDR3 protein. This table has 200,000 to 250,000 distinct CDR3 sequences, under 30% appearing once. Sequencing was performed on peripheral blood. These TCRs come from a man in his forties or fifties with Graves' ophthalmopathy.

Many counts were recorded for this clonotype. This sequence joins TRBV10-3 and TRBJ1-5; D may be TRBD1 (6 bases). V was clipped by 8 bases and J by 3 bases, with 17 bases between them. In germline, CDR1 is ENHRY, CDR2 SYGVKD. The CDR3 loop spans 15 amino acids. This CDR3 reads CAISAGDGVNQPQHF. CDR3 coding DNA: TGTGCCATCTCCGCAGGGGACGGCGTCAATCAGCCCCAGCATTTT.

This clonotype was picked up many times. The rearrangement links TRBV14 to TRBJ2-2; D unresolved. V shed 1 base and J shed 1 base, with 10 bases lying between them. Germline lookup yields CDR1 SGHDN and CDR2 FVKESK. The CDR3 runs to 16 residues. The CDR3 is CASSQGAQVNTGELFF. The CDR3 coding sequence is TGTGCCAGCAGCCAAGGAGCGCAGGTGAACACCGGGGAGCTGTTTTTT.

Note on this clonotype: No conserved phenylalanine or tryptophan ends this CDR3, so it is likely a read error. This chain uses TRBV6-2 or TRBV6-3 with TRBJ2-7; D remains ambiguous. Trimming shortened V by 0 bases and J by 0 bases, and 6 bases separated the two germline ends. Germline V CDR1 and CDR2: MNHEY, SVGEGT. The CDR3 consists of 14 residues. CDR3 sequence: CASSYSPDSYEQYS. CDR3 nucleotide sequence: TGTGCCAGCAGTTACTCCCCAGACTCCTACGAGCAGTACTCA.

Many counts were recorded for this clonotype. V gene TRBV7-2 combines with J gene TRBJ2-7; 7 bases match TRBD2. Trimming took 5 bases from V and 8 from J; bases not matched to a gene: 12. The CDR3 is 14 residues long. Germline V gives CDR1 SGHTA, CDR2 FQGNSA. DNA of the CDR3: TGTGCCAGCAGCCCCCGACTAGCTTATTACAAGCAGTACTTC. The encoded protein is CASSPRLAYYKQYF.

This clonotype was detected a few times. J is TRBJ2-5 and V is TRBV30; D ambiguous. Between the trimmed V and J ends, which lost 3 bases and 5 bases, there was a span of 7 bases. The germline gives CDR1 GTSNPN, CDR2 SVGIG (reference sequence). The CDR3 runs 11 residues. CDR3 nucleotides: TGTGCCTGGAGAGGATCTGAGACCCAGTACTTC. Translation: CAWRGSETQYF.

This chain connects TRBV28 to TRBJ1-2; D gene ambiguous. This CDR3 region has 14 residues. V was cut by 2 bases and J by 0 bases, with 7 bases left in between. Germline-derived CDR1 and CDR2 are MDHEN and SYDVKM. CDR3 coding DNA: TGTGCCAGCAGTTTACAGGACTCTAACTATGGCTACACCTTC. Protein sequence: CASSLQDSNYGYTF.

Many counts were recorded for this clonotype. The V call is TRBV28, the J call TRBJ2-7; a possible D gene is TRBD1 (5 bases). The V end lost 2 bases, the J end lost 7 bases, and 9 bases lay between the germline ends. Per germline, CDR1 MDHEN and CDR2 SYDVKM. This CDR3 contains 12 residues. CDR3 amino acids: CASSLLKGEQYF. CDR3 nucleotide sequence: TGTGCCAGCAGTTTACTGAAGGGGGAGCAGTACTTC.

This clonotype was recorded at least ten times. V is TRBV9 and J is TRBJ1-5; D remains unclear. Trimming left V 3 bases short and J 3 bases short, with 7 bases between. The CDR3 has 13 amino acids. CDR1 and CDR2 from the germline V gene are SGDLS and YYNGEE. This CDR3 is CASSDQDNQPQHF. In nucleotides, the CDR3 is TGTGCCAGCAGCGATCAGGACAATCAGCCCCAGCATTTT.

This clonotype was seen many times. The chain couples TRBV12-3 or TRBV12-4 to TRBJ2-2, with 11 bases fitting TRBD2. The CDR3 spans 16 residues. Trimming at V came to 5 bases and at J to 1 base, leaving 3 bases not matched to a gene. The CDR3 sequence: CASSGGTSGNTGELFF. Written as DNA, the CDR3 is TGTGCCAGCAGTGGGGGGACTAGCGGGAACACCGGGGAGCTGTTTTTT.

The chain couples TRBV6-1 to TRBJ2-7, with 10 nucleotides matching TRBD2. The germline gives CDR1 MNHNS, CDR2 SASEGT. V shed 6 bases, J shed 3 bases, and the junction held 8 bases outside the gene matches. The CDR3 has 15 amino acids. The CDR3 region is CASRGALAGIYEQYF. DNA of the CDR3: TGTGCCAGCAGGGGAGCACTAGCGGGAATCTACGAGCAGTACTTC.

The CDR3 DNA follows: TGTGCCACCCTACTCGGGATAGGGCAGCAAAAAGAGACCCAGTACTTC. Translation: CATLLGIGQQKETQYF. The chain is built from TRBV28 and TRBJ2-5; D may be TRBD2 (5 bases). The CDR3 spans 16 residues. V lost 10 bases, J lost 3 bases, and 24 bases lay in between. Germline V gene sequence: CDR1 MDHEN, CDR2 SYDVKM.